This paragraph reports one T cell receptor (beta chain). The antigen it binds to is not known. No base quality values were provided; no much bigger clone lies one nucleotide off. The data are from a study of blood T cell repertoires in COVID-19 (TCRdb year 2020). Notes on the research overall: Collaborator samples came from the United States, Italy and Spain and covered acute and convalescent phases of COVID-19. Where available, HLA class I and class II types were taken from metadata supplied by the sample provider and were not determined by assay-based typing. The repertoires were released in a freely available public database intended as a resource for research on the immune response to SARS-CoV-2. Samples were obtained from the ongoing ImmuneRACE study (first 160 participants) and from about 1,300 subjects provided by 6 global collaborators. Subjects who had been exposed to COVID-19, were actively infected with it, or had recovered from it provided the deeply sampled blood TCRbeta repertoires that made up the dataset. The prospective study material was composed of cDNA or gDNA derived from T cells, B-cell-depleted T cells, or PBMCs. Sample metadata almost always included a de-identified subject ID, COVID-19 status, age in years and sex. What the work shows at the level of the full study, not this receptor alone: The quantity of clinical and demographic metadata differed by source and by participant and was supplied without curation.

TCRbeta CDR3 regions were amplified from genomic DNA using the immunoSEQ Assay, a bias-controlled multiplex PCR. The source study handled its data this way. Within the assay, amplification of reference gene primers was used to estimate how many nucleated cells each sample contained. Sequence reads were collapsed and filtered to measure the absolute abundance of every unique TCRbeta CDR3 rearrangement. For each sample, productive Simpson clonality was calculated as the square root of Simpson's diversity index across productive rearrangements. In its TCRdb copy, this immuneACCESS table keeps in-frame sequences only and misses some clones. Where compared with another copy, unresolved V genes explain less than half of these, and the others have no known cause. V, J and clone size are those of that table, while D and trimming were read from the DNA. The sample includes about 440,000 clones, with nearly 90% observed a single time. The ten largest make up approximately 2% of the sample.

Enrolling through a virtual design, the prospective study's participants ranged in age from roughly 18 to 100 years and lived across some 22 United States geographic areas. In the prospective study, participants were assigned to cohorts based on the clinical history participants reported in a screening survey and a study questionnaire. Mobile phlebotomists in the prospective study collected whole blood, serum and a nasopharyngeal or oropharyngeal swab from every participant. Additional blood draws and questionnaires over an approximately two-month period could optionally be provided by prospective study participants. Prospective study blood samples were shipped either frozen or at room temperature before DNA extraction. The V end gives up 0 bases and the J end 9 bases, leaving 4 bases in the junction not matched to a gene. CDR1 and CDR2 were assigned from the germline V gene (reference sequence) as GTSNPN and SVGIG. Counted from cysteine to phenylalanine, this CDR3 has 15 amino acids. The only DNA kept is the CDR3, 45 bases in frame from the first base.

Recombination linked TRBV30 to TRBJ1-6, with 11 middle bases fitting TRBD1. Sequences were obtained from PBMCs or T cells enriched from blood (not recorded which). This sequence was found in a woman aged 18-29 years with acute COVID-19. The DNA sequence follows: TGTGCCTGGAGTGTACCCGGGACAGGGGGTTCACCCCTCCACTTT. It specifies CAWSVPGTGGSPLHF.